The present TCR beta chain was sequenced within a study of regulatory dendritic cells for organ transplantation (dated 2017 in TCRdb). Turning to the overall study: TCRbeta repertoires were sequenced from sorted naive and memory CD4+ and CD8+ T cells before and after allostimulation with regulatory or mature dendritic cells.

Study-wide conclusions, independent of this receptor: The repertoires of naive CD4+ and CD8+ T cells were highly diverse, while memory cell repertoires were less diverse, with memory CD8+ cells being the most oligoclonal. In both subjects, allostimulation led to expansion of memory CD8+ clones, although regulatory dendritic cells appeared to cause more limited expansion than mature dendritic cells did. Of the resting subsets, memory CD8+ T cells had the largest number of alloreactive TCR clonotypes. Sequencing was done in only a couple of subjects, and the authors reported considerable heterogeneity between individuals in the alloreactive memory CD8+ T cell pool.

FACS was used to sort naive T cells as CD45RA+ cells and memory T cells as CD45RO+ CD4+ or CD8+ cells. T cells for TCR sequencing came from a couple of healthy control subjects. For the mixed lymphocyte reactions, sorted T cell subsets left unstimulated acted as baseline controls. Genomic DNA was extracted with the Qiagen DNeasy Blood & Tissue Kit. The CDR3 sequence holds 14 residues, the cysteine and phenylalanine included. Solely the CDR3 DNA is kept, with 42 bases framed from the first base. V is clipped by 2 bases and J by 8 bases, and the sequence between their germline boundaries is 12 bases long. CDR1 and CDR2, per the germline V gene, are MNHEY and SVGAGI. On this clone: Its antigen specificity is not known. No quality values exist for individual bases; no much larger clone is one base distant.

A multiplexed two-step PCR with Vbeta-specific forward primers and Jbeta-specific reverse primers was used to amplify the TCRbeta CDR3 regions. Through the immunoSEQ service, the TCRbeta libraries were run on an Illumina instrument for sequencing. In the source study's methods: V, D and J genes were assigned using IMGT annotation, and counts were corrected for multiplex PCR bias using synthetic CDR3 analogues. In the immunoSEQ Analyzer, repertoire clonality was calculated as one minus normalized Shannon entropy. Clonal expansion was defined by Fisher's exact test with Benjamini-Hochberg false discovery rate control, using two-tailed P<0.01. TCRdb re-hosts the immuneACCESS table, in-frame sequences only. Its copies lack some clones; in the studies checked, an unresolved V gene accounts for under half of them, and the cause for the rest is not known. V and J calls and clone size follow that table, whereas D and trimming were derived from the DNA. This sample holds some 35,000 clones; around nine tenths were observed only once. Of the sample, under 0.075% is held by the ten largest clones.

Material for sequencing was naive CD4+ T cells from blood. Reading the label with the study, this specimen's cell subset or site is: CD45RA+ naive T cells. This clonotype was sampled from a human donor in good health. The rearranged segments are TRBV6-5 and TRBJ2-2, with a tentative D call of TRBD1 or TRBD2, each matching 5 bases. DNA sequence: TGTGCCAGCAGTTACGAGCAGGGAGTGGGGGAGCTGTTTTTT. It translates as CASSYEQGVGELFF.